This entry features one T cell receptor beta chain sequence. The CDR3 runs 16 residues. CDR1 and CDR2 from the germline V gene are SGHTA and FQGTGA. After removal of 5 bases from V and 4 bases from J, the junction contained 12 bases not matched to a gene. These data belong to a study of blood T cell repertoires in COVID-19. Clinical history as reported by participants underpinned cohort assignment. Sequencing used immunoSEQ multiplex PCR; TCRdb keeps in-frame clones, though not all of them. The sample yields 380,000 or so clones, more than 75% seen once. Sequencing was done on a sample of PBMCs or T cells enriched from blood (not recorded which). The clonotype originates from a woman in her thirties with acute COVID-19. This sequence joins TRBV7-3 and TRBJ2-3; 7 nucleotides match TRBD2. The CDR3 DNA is TGTGCCAGCAGCCCGAAGGGGCCAGCGGGATCAGATACGCAGTATTTT. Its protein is CASSPKGPAGSDTQYF. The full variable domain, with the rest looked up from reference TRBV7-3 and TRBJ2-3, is GAGVSQTPSNKVTEKGKYVELRCDPISGHTALYWYRQSLGQGPEFLIYFQGTGAADDSGLPNDRFFAVRPEGSVSTLKIQRTERGDSAVYLCASSPKGPAGSDTQYFGPGTRLTVL.